Listed here is a single T cell receptor beta chain. Antigen specificity is unknown. The record originates from a study of cytomegalovirus exposure and HLA in healthy donors. PCR employed 60 Vbeta and 13 Jbeta primers. Libraries were prepared by immunoSEQ multiplex PCR; TCRdb keeps only in-frame clonotypes and omits some of them. The table records over 150,000 clones, 80% of them present only once. Study-wide results and limits: High specificity and sensitivity for cytomegalovirus status were reported for the classifier. Altogether, 164 TCR beta chains were recorded as cytomegalovirus-associated.

This CDR3 has 16 amino acids. CDR1 is SEHNR and CDR2 is FQNEAQ in the germline V gene (reference sequence). The clonotype originates from a man aged 18 to 29 in good health and CMV-seropositive. The chain recombines TRBV7-9 with TRBJ2-5, with 9 bases matching TRBD2. The DNA end favors TRBJ2-7, so the J call may be wrong. Sequenced: PBMCs. CDR3 protein: CASSWSPAGGSYEQYF. Written as DNA, the CDR3 is TGTGCCAGCAGCTGGAGTCCAGCGGGAGGCTCCTACGAGCAGTACTTC.